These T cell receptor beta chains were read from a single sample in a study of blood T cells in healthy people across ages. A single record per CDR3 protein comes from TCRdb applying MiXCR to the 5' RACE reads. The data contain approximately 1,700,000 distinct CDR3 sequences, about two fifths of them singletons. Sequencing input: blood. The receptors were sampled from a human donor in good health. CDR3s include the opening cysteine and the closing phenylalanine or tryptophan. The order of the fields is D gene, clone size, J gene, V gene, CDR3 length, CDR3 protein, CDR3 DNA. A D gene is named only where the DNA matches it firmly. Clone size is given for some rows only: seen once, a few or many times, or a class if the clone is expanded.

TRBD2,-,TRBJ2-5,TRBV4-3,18,CASSQDWTPLAGRGTQYF,TGCGCCAGCAGCCAAGATTGGACCCCCTTAGCGGGGCGGGGGACCCAGTACTTC
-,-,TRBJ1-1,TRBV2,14,CASSEWQVNTEAFF,TGTGCCAGCAGTGAATGGCAGGTGAACACTGAAGCTTTCTTT
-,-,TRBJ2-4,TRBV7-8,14,CASSSGTIGNIQYF,TGTGCCAGCAGCTCGGGGACGATCGGGAACATTCAGTACTTC
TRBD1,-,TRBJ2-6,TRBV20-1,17,CSARPGQGASGASVLTF,TGCAGTGCTAGACCAGGACAGGGGGCGTCCGGGGCCAGCGTCCTGACTTTC
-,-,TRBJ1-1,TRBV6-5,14,CASSSTVRGTEAFF,TGTGCCAGCAGTTCGACCGTACGCGGCACTGAAGCTTTCTTT
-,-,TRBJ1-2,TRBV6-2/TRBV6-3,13,CASTPNRDYDYTF,TGTGCCAGCACTCCAAATAGGGACTATGACTACACCTTC
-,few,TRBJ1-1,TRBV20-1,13,CSAREGTREEAFF,TGCAGTGCTAGAGAAGGAACCAGGGAGGAAGCTTTCTTT
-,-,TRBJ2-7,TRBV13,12,CASSLSVHEQYF,TGTGCCAGCAGCTTAAGTGTCCACGAGCAGTACTTC
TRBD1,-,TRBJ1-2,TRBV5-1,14,CASSLALGQNGYTF,TGCGCCAGCAGCTTGGCCCTGGGACAGAATGGCTACACCTTC
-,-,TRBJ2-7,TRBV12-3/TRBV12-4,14,CASSRTVFTYEQYF,TGTGCCAGCAGCCGGACGGTTTTCACCTACGAGCAGTACTTC
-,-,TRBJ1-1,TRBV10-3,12,CAIGEEGVVAFF,TGTGCCATCGGCGAGGAAGGGGTGGTAGCTTTCTTT
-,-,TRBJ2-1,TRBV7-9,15,CASSYPSASYNEQFF,TGTGCCAGCAGCTATCCTAGCGCCTCCTACAATGAGCAGTTCTTC
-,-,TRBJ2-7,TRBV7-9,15,CASSSLAVSSYEQYF,TGTGCCAGCAGCTCGTTAGCGGTAAGCTCCTACGAGCAGTACTTC
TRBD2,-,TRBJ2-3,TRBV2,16,CASSSSGGPSTDTQYF,TGTGCCAGCAGTTCCAGCGGGGGACCTAGCACAGATACGCAGTATTTT
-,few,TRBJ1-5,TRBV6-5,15,CASSYSYQGMQPQHF,TGTGCCAGCAGTTACTCGTATCAGGGCATGCAGCCCCAGCATTTT
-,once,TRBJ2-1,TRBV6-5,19,CASSSMQATFIPSYNEQFF,TGTGCCAGCAGTTCTATGCAGGCTACCTTCATACCCTCCTACAATGAGCAGTTCTTC
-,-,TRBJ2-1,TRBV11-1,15,CASSQPRENRNEQFF,TGTGCCAGCAGCCAACCCAGGGAAAATCGCAATGAGCAGTTCTTC